This T cell receptor beta chain was observed in a study of CD8 T cells in Susac syndrome. Deletions cut 3 bases from V and 1 base from J, with 9 bases between. Germline V gene sequence: CDR1 SNHLY, CDR2 FYNNEI. This CDR3 has 14 residues. Roughly 0.45 to 1 ug RNA was reverse transcribed with random hexamers. Amplification of TCR beta CDR3 by immunoSEQ multiplex PCR spanned 54 Vbeta and 13 Jbeta. A single record per CDR3 protein comes from TCRdb applying MiXCR to the immunoSEQ multiplex PCR reads. The data hold about 120,000 distinct CDR3 sequences, with roughly 94% observed a single time. V is TRBV2 and J is TRBJ1-2, with a weak D call TRBD1 (6 bases). The TCR comes from a human donor in good health. The specimen sequenced was CD4+ T cells from PBMCs. Here the CDR3 DNA reads TGTGCCAGCAGTGAGACAGGCTTTAACTATGGCTACACCTTC. Its translation is CASSETGFNYGYTF.